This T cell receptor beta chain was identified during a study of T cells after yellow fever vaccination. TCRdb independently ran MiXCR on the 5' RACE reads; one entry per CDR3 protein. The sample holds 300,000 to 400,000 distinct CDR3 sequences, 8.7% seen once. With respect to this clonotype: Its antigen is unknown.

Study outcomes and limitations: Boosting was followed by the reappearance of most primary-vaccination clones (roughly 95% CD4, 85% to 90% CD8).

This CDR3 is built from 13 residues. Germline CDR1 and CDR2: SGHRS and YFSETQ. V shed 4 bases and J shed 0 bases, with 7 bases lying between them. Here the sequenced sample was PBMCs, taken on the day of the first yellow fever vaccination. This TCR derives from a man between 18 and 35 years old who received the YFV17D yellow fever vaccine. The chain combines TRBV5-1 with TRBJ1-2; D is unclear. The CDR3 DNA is TGCGCCAGCAGCAACAGCCCTAACTATGGCTACACCTTC. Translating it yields CASSNSPNYGYTF. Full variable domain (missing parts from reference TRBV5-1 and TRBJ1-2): KAGVTQTPRYLIKTRGQQVTLSCSPISGHRSVSWYQQTPGQGLQFLFEYFSETQRNKGNFPGRFSGRQFSNSRSEMNVSTLELGDSALYLCASSNSPNYGYTFGSGTRLTVV.